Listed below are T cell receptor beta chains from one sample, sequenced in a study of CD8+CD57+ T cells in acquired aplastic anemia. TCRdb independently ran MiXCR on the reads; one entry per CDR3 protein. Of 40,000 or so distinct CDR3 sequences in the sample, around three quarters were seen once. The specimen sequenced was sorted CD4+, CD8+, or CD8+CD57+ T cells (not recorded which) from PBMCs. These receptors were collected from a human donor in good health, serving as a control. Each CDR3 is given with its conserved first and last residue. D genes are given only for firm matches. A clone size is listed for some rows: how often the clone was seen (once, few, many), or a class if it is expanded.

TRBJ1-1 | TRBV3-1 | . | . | CASSQAWPMNTEAFF | TGTGCCAGCAGCCAAGCTTGGCCGATGAACACTGAAGCTTTCTTT
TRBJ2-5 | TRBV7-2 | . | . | CASSYSKAETQYF | TGTGCCAGCAGCTACTCCAAGGCGGAGACCCAGTACTTC
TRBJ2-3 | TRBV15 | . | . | CATSTRANTDTQYF | TGTGCCACCAGCACGAGGGCCAACACAGATACGCAGTATTTT
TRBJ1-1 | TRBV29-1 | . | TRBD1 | CSAWTGLNTEAFF | TGCAGCGCCTGGACAGGGTTGAACACTGAAGCTTTCTTT
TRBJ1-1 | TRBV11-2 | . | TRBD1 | CASSSYSGQGTSKLEAFF | TGTGCCAGCAGCTCTTACTCGGGACAGGGAACGAGTAAACTTGAAGCTTTCTTT
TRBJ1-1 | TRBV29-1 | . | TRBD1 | CSVSGQGNTEAFF | TGCAGCGTTTCGGGACAGGGGAACACTGAAGCTTTCTTT
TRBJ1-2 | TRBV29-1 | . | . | CSVDGGPNYGYTF | TGCAGCGTTGACGGGGGACCTAACTATGGCTACACCTTC
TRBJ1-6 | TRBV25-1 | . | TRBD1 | CASSESGGTGTSPLHF | TGTGCCAGCAGTGAATCAGGAGGGACAGGGACTTCACCCCTCCACTTT
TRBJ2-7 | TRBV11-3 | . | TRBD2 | CASSLSGAYEQYF | TGTGCCAGCAGCTTAAGCGGGGCCTACGAGCAGTACTTC
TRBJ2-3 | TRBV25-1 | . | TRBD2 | CASSEWAGLGADTQYF | TGTGCCAGCAGTGAATGGGCCGGACTAGGGGCGGATACGCAGTATTTT
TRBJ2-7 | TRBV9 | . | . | CASGKSSYEQYF | TGTGCCAGCGGGAAGAGCTCCTACGAGCAGTACTTC
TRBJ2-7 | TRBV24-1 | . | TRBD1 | CATSRTGDSYEQYF | TGTGCCACCAGTCGGACAGGGGACTCCTACGAGCAGTACTTC
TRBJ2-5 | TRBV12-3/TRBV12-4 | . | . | CASSSPGGETQYF | TGTGCCAGCAGTTCGCCGGGTGGCGAGACCCAGTACTTC
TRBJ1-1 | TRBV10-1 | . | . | CAPRSPGEAFF | TGCGCACCAAGAAGCCCCGGCGAAGCTTTCTTT
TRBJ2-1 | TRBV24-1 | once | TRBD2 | CATSDRTSGKSYNEQFF | TGTGCCACCAGTGACCGAACTAGCGGGAAGTCCTACAATGAGCAGTTCTTC
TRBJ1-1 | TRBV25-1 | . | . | CASTSFRDTEAFF | TGTGCCAGCACGAGTTTCAGGGACACTGAAGCTTTCTTT
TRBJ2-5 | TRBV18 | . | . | CASSPIEETQYF | TGTGCCAGCTCACCAATCGAAGAGACCCAGTACTTC
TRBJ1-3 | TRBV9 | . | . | CASSVANSGNTIYF | TGTGCCAGCAGCGTAGCCAACTCTGGAAACACCATATATTTT
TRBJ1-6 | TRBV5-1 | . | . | CASSLGHLYNSPLHF | TGCGCCAGCAGCTTGGGACACCTCTATAATTCACCCCTCCACTTT
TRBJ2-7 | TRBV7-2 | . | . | CASSLVRSYEQYF | TGTGCCAGCAGCTTAGTGCGTAGTTACGAGCAGTACTTC
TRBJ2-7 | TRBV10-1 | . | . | CASSDRLYEQYF | TGCGCCAGCAGTGACAGACTCTACGAGCAGTACTTC
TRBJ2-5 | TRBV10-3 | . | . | CAISGSGSETQYF | TGTGCCATCAGTGGATCAGGGTCGGAGACCCAGTACTTC
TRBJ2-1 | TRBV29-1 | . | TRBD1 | CSFPGQGAGEQFF | TGCAGCTTTCCGGGACAGGGGGCTGGTGAGCAGTTCTTC
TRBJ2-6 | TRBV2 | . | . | CASNGRGANVLTF | TGTGCCAGCAACGGGAGAGGGGCCAACGTCCTGACTTTC
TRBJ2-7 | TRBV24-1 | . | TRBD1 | CATSDPGQGAYEQYF | TGTGCCACCAGTGATCCCGGACAGGGGGCCTACGAGCAGTACTTC
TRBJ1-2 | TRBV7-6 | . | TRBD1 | CASSLTGDYGYTF | TGTGCCAGCAGCTTAACAGGGGATTATGGCTACACCTTC
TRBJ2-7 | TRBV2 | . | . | CASSGGQTATYEQYF | TGTGCCAGCAGTGGGGGGCAAACAGCAACGTACGAGCAGTACTTC
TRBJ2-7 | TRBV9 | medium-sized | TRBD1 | CASSVGGTGVEQYF | TGTGCCAGCAGCGTAGGTGGGACAGGGGTCGAGCAGTACTTC
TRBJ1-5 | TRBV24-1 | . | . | CATSDGRSPNQPQHF | TGTGCCACCAGTGATGGCAGGTCCCCTAATCAGCCCCAGCATTTT
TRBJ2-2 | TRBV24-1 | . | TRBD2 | CATSDSLAGTTGELFF | TGTGCCACCAGTGATTCTCTAGCGGGGACGACCGGGGAGCTGTTTTTT
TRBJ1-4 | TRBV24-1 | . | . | CATSDRGEKLFF | TGTGCCACCAGTGATAGGGGTGAAAAACTGTTTTTT
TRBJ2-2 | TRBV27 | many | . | CASSLWGGTDNTGELFF | TGTGCCAGCAGTTTATGGGGGGGGACAGATAACACCGGGGAGCTGTTTTTT
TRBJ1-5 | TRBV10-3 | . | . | CAISDQGSNQPQHF | TGTGCCATCAGCGACCAAGGCAGCAATCAGCCCCAGCATTTT
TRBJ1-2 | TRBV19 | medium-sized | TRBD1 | CASTPGQGVSYGYTF | TGTGCCAGTACCCCGGGGCAGGGGGTTAGCTATGGCTACACCTTC
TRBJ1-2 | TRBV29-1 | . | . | CSVEVGLREDYGYTF | TGCAGCGTTGAAGTCGGACTAAGGGAGGACTATGGCTACACCTTC
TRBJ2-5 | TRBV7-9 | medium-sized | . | CASSLTRGETQYF | TGTGCCAGCAGCCTTACCCGGGGAGAGACCCAGTACTTC
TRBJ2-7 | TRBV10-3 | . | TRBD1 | CAISVDRVEQYF | TGTGCCATCAGTGTGGACAGGGTCGAGCAGTACTTC
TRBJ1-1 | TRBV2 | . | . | CASSEGGLGAFF | TGTGCCAGCAGTGAAGGTGGACTCGGAGCTTTCTTT
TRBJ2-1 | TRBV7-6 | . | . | CASSLGVSVEQFF | TGTGCCAGCAGCTTAGGCGTAAGTGTTGAGCAGTTCTTC
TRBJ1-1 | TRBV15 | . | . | CATSREKGANTEAFF | TGTGCCACCAGCAGAGAAAAGGGTGCGAACACTGAAGCTTTCTTT
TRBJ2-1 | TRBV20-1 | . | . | CSAEGRDYNEQFF | TGCAGTGCTGAAGGCCGGGACTACAATGAGCAGTTCTTC
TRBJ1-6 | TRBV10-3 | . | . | CAISEAVRRELLHF | TGTGCCATCAGTGAGGCTGTTCGAAGGGAACTCCTCCACTTT
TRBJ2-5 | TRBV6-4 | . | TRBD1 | CASSWDRGRETQYF | TGCGCCAGCAGTTGGGACAGGGGGCGTGAGACCCAGTACTTC
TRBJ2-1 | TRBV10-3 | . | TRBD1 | CATRRTGRDEQFF | TGTGCCACCAGACGGACAGGGCGCGATGAGCAGTTCTTC
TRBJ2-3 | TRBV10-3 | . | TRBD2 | CAISGSSGGVVYTDTQYF | TGTGCCATCAGTGGTTCTAGCGGGGGGGTCGTTTACACAGATACGCAGTATTTT
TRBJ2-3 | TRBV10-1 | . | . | CASVGVGTDTQYF | TGCGCCAGCGTGGGGGTGGGCACAGATACGCAGTATTTT
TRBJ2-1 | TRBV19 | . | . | CASSITRGGEQFF | TGTGCCAGTAGTATAACCCGGGGCGGTGAGCAGTTCTTC
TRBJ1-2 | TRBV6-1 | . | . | CASIEQTYGYTF | TGTGCCAGCATCGAACAGACCTATGGCTACACCTTC